The 22 T cell receptor beta chains given below trace back to one sample, sequenced in a study of beta chain features in type 1 diabetes. Study observations and caveats: Moderately but significantly shorter TCRB CDR3s were found in Type 1 diabetes patients in all four CD4+ subsets.

What these receptors recognize is not known. The sequenced template was cDNA made from the entire isolated RNA. Data came from immunoSEQ multiplex PCR; TCRdb stores just in-frame clones and leaves some out. The sample has hundreds of thousands of clones; about a tenth are singletons. The source material was naive CD4+ T cells from blood. The receptors here all came from a young man with type 1 diabetes.

DNA of the CDR3: TGTGCCAGCAGCTCCCAATGGGGGGGCTCTCAGCCCCAGCATTTT. It translates to CASSSQWGGSQPQHF. The V call is TRBV7-2, the J call TRBJ1-5; D perhaps matches TRBD1 (6 bases). This CDR3 comprises 15 residues. Germline CDR1 is SGHTA and CDR2 is FQGNSA. V lost 4 bases, J lost 6 bases, and 16 bases lay in between.

The J gene is TRBJ2-7, the V gene TRBV11-2; 10 bases fit TRBD2. Germline CDR1 SGHAT, CDR2 FQNNGV. The trim removed 6 bases at V and 5 bases at J, leaving 7 bases unmatched. This CDR3 contains 14 residues. CDR3 sequence (DNA): TGTGCCAGCAGAGAGCGGGGGGGCGGGAACGAGCAGTACTTC. Its translation is CASRERGGGNEQYF.

Here the CDR3 reads CASSERRQGSEDTQYF. The CDR3 nucleotides are TGTGCCAGCAGTGAAAGGCGACAGGGTAGTGAAGATACGCAGTATTTT. The gene calls are TRBV6-1 and TRBJ2-3; 7 bases map to TRBD1. CDR3 length: 16 amino acids. V lost 2 bases, J lost 5 bases, and 10 bases stayed unmatched. Germline assignment: CDR1 MNHNS and CDR2 SASEGT.

A few counts support this clone. DNA for the CDR3: TGTGCCAGCAGCGTACAGGGGAACACAGATACGCAGTATTTT. Protein sequence: CASSVQGNTDTQYF. The rearrangement joins TRBV9 to TRBJ2-3; D may be TRBD1 (6 bases). The CDR3 extends over 14 amino acids. Looked up from germline, CDR1 is SGDLS and CDR2 is YYNGEE. Trimming shortened V by 1 base and J by 2 bases, and 8 bases separated the two germline ends.

This clone was observed a few times. The CDR3 DNA is TGTGCCAGCAGCGTAGACAGTTCTAACTATGGCTACACCTTC. It yields the protein CASSVDSSNYGYTF. The chain employs TRBV9 and TRBJ1-2; D gene ambiguous. Per germline, CDR1 SGDLS and CDR2 YYNGEE. V lost 0 bases and J lost 0, with 6 bases in between. The CDR3 is 14 amino acids.

This clone has just a few counts. This chain joins TRBV6-6 and TRBJ2-5, with TRBD2 matching over 11 bases. With V trimmed by 7 bases and J by 5 bases, 12 bases remained unmatched. The CDR3 contains 16 residues. Germline V gene lookup returns CDR1 MNHNY and CDR2 SVGAGI (reference sequence). The CDR3 sequence: CASTLGLAGGRETQYF. The CDR3 DNA sequence: TGTGCCAGCACCCTCGGGCTAGCGGGGGGCAGGGAGACCCAGTACTTC.

The gene calls are TRBV7-3 and TRBJ2-3; D is possibly TRBD2 (6 bases). Germline V CDR1 and CDR2: SGHTA, FQGTGA. The length of the CDR3 is 16 residues. The germline V and J ends were trimmed by 9 bases and 14 bases, with 33 bases remaining between them. The CDR3 spells CARGLGNGGCTECRYF. The CDR3 nucleotides read TGTGCCAGGGGGTTGGGTAACGGGGGTTGCACAGAGTGTAGGTATTTT.

CDR3 protein: CASSPWRGMNTEAFF. The CDR3 nucleotides read TGTGCCAGCAGCCCCTGGAGGGGAATGAACACTGAAGCTTTCTTT. This chain connects TRBV11-2 to TRBJ1-1, with D possibly being TRBD1 (5 bases). Germline CDR1 is SGHAT and CDR2 is FQNNGV. The CDR3 extends over 15 amino acids. V was pared by 5 bases and J by 0 bases, with 13 bases between.

The V gene is TRBV11-1, the J gene TRBJ1-1, with 8 bases fitting TRBD1. V shed 6 bases, J shed 7 bases, and the junction held 4 bases outside the gene matches. This CDR3 contains 12 residues. Germline V lookup: CDR1 SGHAT, CDR2 FQDESV (reference sequence). The CDR3 DNA follows: TGTGCCAGCAGTGACGGACAGGGTGAAGCTTTCTTT. This translates into CASSDGQGEAFF.

This clone was picked up a small number of times. V usage is TRBV7-2 and J usage is TRBJ2-5; 7 nucleotides line up with TRBD1. Trimming removed 6 bases from V and 5 bases from J; junction bases left unmatched: 3. Germline V gene data show CDR1 as SGHTA and CDR2 as FQGNSA. CDR3 size: 12 residues. CDR3 in amino acids: CASRQGTETQYF. CDR3 bases: TGTGCCAGCAGACAGGGGACGGAGACCCAGTACTTC.

The V gene is TRBV9, the J gene TRBJ2-2; 7 bases are a match to TRBD1. This CDR3 spans 14 amino acids. CDR1 is SGDLS, CDR2 YYNGEE, per germline. V was clipped by 4 bases and J by 6 bases; unmatched bases: 6. CDR3 loop: CASSYRGSAGELFF. The CDR3 DNA sequence: TGTGCCAGCAGCTACAGGGGATCCGCCGGGGAGCTGTTTTTT.

This clone was counted only a few times. Here the CDR3 reads CASSATGQADSPLHF. In DNA form, the CDR3 reads TGTGCCAGCAGCGCGACGGGACAGGCGGACTCACCCCTCCACTTT. This sequence joins TRBV7-9 and TRBJ1-6; 8 positions match TRBD1. Losses at the gene ends were 5 bases for V and 10 bases for J; bases not matched to a gene: 10. This CDR3 spans 15 amino acids. Germline loops: CDR1 SEHNR, CDR2 FQNEAQ (reference sequence). Based on the CDR3 plus reference TRBV7-9 and TRBJ1-6, the full variable domain is DTGVSQNPRHKITKRGQNVTFRCDPISEHNRLYWYRQTLGQGPEFLTYFQNEAQLEKSRLLSDRFSAERPKGSFSTLEIQRTEQGDSAMYLCASSATGQADSPLHFGNGTRLTVT.

In nucleotides, the CDR3 is TGTGCCAGCAGCTTCAGGGGAGAGGGCTACACCTTC. Encoded protein: CASSFRGEGYTF. The gene calls are TRBV7-6 and TRBJ1-2; TRBD1 might be the D (6 bases). Germline CDR1 and CDR2: SGHVS and FNYEAQ. The V gene lost 3 bases and the J gene lost 8 bases, with 10 bases spanning the gap. The CDR3 is made up of 12 amino acids.

This chain uses TRBV28 with TRBJ1-5, with a possible D match to TRBD1 (6 bases). CDR1 and CDR2 (germline): MDHEN, SYDVKM. CDR3 size: 15 residues. V was pared by 4 bases and J by 0 bases, with 10 bases between. CDR3 amino acids: CASSSDSYSNQPQHF. CDR3 coding DNA: TGTGCCAGCAGTTCGGACAGTTATAGCAATCAGCCCCAGCATTTT.

This clone was seen only a few times. V and J are TRBV7-2 and TRBJ1-5, with a tentative D call TRBD1 (5 bases). The germline V and J ends were trimmed by 5 bases and 7 bases, with 9 bases remaining between them. CDR1 and CDR2 (germline): SGHTA, FQGNSA. The CDR3 runs to 12 residues. The CDR3 region has the DNA TGTGCCAGCAGCCCTCCAGGGCAGCCCCAGCATTTT. Its translation is CASSPPGQPQHF.

This clone appeared a few times. The V call is TRBV20-1, the J call TRBJ1-1, with D unclear. Germline V gene lookup returns CDR1 DFQATT and CDR2 SNEGSKA (reference sequence). This CDR3 contains 10 residues. V shed 5 bases and J shed 8 bases, with 9 bases lying between them. CDR3 protein: CSAAYREAFF. The CDR3 nucleotides read TGCAGTGCTGCTTACCGGGAAGCTTTCTTT.

The chain couples TRBV18 to TRBJ2-7; 7 nucleotides line up with TRBD1. Germline V CDR1 and CDR2: KGHSH, LQKENI. The CDR3 consists of 14 residues. With 6 bases clipped from V and 3 bases from J, the junction kept 8 bases outside the gene matches. CDR3 in amino acids: CASSNRDSHYEQYF. The CDR3 coding sequence is TGTGCCAGCTCCAACCGGGACAGCCACTACGAGCAGTACTTC.

The chain joins TRBV6-5 to TRBJ1-3, with D maybe TRBD1 (5 bases). V was clipped by 8 bases and J by 0 bases, with 11 bases between them. The CDR3 extends over 14 amino acids. Germline assignment: CDR1 MNHEY and CDR2 SVGAGI. This CDR3 reads CASRDSYSGNTIYF. CDR3 bases: TGTGCCAGCCGAGACAGCTACTCTGGAAACACCATATATTTT.

Worth noting for this clone: In the same sample, other DNA sequences code for this CDR3. The chain combines TRBV9 with TRBJ2-3; no clear D gene. The CDR3 totals 13 residues. Looked up from germline, CDR1 is SGDLS and CDR2 is YYNGEE. Between the trimmed V and J ends, which lost 4 bases and 0 bases, there was a span of 6 bases. CDR3 residues: CASSSSSTDTQYF. The CDR3 nucleotides are TGTGCCAGCAGCTCCTCCAGCACAGATACGCAGTATTTT.

The sample holds a few counts of this clone. The rearrangement links TRBV28 to TRBJ1-5; 7 positions agree with TRBD1. CDR3 length: 18 residues. V was clipped by 6 bases and J by 4 bases; unmatched bases: 18. Germline V gene lookup returns CDR1 MDHEN and CDR2 SYDVKM. The CDR3, as DNA: TGTGCCAGCAGCCTAGAGGTCCGGGACAGAAGGGAAAATCAGCCCCAGCATTTT. Translating it yields CASSLEVRDRRENQPQHF.

This rearrangement joins TRBV11-2 to TRBJ2-7, with D possibly TRBD1 on 5 matching bases. V lost 5 bases to trimming and J lost 6 bases, with 11 bases between them. This CDR3 has 12 residues. From germline, CDR1 is SGHAT and CDR2 FQNNGV. Here the CDR3 DNA reads TGTGCCAGCAGCCTAGGGGCCCTCGAGCAGTACTTC. This translates into CASSLGALEQYF.

In its sample, this clone was seen a few times. The chain links TRBV15 to TRBJ2-7, with 7 bases identical to TRBD1. Germline loops: CDR1 LNHNV, CDR2 YYDKDF (reference sequence). Trimming cost V 6 bases and J 5 bases; bases outside gene matches: 7. CDR3 length equals 13 residues. DNA for the CDR3: TGTGCCACCAGTGCCGGGACAGAGGACGAGCAGTACTTC. It codes for CATSAGTEDEQYF. The full variable domain, with the rest looked up from reference TRBV15 and TRBJ2-7, is DAMVIQNPRYQVTQFGKPVTLSCSQTLNHNVMYWYQQKSSQAPKLLFHYYDKDFNNEADTPDNFQSRRPNTSFCFLDIRSPGLGDTAMYLCATSAGTEDEQYFGPGTRLTVT.